One T cell receptor beta chain is described in this entry. Measured with immunoSEQ multiplex PCR; TCRdb has only the in-frame clones, and not every one. The table has a few hundred thousand clones, over 75% seen once. The germline V gene encodes CDR1 MNHEY and CDR2 SVGEGT. Trimming cost V 2 bases and J 0 bases, with 11 bases left between them. This CDR3 region has 15 residues. This specimen belongs to a study of blood T cell repertoires in COVID-19. Across the whole study: The origin of the acute and convalescent COVID-19 samples was the United States, Italy and Spain.

Cohort 3 recovered donors had two negative PCRs, clearance, or symptom resolution. The sample taken for sequencing was PBMCs or T cells enriched from blood (not recorded which). The sequence was collected from a woman aged 25 to 39 who had recovered from COVID-19. The chain recombines TRBV6-2 or TRBV6-3 with TRBJ2-7; possibly TRBD2 for D (6 bases). The CDR3: CASSYPGVYSYEQYF. In DNA form, the CDR3 reads TGTGCCAGCAGTTACCCGGGGGTTTACTCCTACGAGCAGTACTTC.